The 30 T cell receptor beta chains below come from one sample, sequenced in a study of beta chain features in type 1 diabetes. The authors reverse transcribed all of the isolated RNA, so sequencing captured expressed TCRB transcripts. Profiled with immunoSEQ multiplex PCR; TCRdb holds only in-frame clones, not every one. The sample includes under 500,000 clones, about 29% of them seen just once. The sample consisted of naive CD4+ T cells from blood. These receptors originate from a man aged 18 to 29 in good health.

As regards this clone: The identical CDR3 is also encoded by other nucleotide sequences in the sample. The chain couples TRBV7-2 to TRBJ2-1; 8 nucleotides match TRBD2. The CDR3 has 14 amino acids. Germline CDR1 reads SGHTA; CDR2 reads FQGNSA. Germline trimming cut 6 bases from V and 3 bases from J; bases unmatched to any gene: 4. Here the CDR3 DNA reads TGTGCCAGCAGACCCGGGACTAGCTACAATGAGCAGTTCTTC. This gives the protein CASRPGTSYNEQFF.

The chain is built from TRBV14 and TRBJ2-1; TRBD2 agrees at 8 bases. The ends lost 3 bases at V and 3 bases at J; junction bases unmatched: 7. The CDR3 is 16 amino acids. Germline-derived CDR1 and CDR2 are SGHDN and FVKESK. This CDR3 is CASSHDSGMNYNEQFF. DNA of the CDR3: TGTGCCAGCAGCCACGATAGCGGGATGAACTACAATGAGCAGTTCTTC.

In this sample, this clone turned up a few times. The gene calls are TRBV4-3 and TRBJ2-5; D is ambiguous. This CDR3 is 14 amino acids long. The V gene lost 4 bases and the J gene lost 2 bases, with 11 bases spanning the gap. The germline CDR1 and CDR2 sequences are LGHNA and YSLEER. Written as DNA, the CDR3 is TGCGCCAGCAGCCGAGCCCTGGGACAAGAGACCCAGTACTTC. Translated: CASSRALGQETQYF.

The CDR3 loop reads CSVEAGGPLDEQFF. Here the CDR3 DNA reads TGCAGCGTTGAGGCGGGAGGGCCTTTAGATGAGCAGTTCTTC. This sequence joins TRBV29-1 and TRBJ2-1; 9 bases line up with TRBD2. This CDR3 is 14 amino acids long. CDR1 and CDR2 from the germline V gene are SQVTM and ANQGSEA. V lost 3 bases to trimming and J lost 8 bases; unmatched junction nucleotides: 8.

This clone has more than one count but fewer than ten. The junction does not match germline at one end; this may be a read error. The CDR3 loop is CASSLSSVNEQFF. CDR3 nucleotide sequence: TGTGCTAGCAGCCTCAGTTCCGTCAATGAGCAGTTCTTC. J is TRBJ2-1 and V is TRBV7-7; unclear D gene. Germline-derived CDR1 and CDR2 are SSHAT and FNYEAQ (reference sequence). The CDR3 runs to 13 residues.

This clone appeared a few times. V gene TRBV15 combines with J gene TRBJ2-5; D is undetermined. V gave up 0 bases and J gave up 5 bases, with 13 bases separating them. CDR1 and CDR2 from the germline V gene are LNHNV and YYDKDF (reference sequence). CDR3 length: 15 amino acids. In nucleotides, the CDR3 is TGTGCCACCAGCAGAGATTGGTCGCGAGTGGAGACCCAGTACTTC. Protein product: CATSRDWSRVETQYF.

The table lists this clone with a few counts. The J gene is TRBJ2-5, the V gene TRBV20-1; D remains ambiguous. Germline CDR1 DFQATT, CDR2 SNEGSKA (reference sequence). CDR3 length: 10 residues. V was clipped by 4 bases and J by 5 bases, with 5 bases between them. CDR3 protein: CSANEETQYF. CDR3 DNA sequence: TGCAGTGCTAATGAGGAGACCCAGTACTTC.

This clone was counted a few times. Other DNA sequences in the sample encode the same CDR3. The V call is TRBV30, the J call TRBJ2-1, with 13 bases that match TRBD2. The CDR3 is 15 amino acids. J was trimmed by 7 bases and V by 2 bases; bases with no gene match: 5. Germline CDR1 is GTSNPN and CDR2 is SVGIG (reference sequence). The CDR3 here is CAWSPGLAGVNEQFF. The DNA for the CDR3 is TGTGCCTGGAGTCCTGGACTAGCGGGAGTAAATGAGCAGTTCTTC.

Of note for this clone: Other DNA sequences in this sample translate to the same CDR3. For the CDR3, the DNA is TGTGCCAGCAGTGTTCTCTACGAGCAGTACTTC. Protein product: CASSVLYEQYF. The chain has TRBV28 and TRBJ2-7; no firm D call. Trimming took 5 bases from V and 3 from J, leaving 5 bases between them. The germline V gene has CDR1 MDHEN and CDR2 SYDVKM. The CDR3 is made up of 11 amino acids.

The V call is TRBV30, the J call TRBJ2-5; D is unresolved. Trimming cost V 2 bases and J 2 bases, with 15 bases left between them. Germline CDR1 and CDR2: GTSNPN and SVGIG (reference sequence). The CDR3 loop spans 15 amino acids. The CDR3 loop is CAWSFRKMKQETQYF. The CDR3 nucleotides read TGTGCCTGGAGTTTCAGAAAGATGAAGCAAGAGACCCAGTACTTC.

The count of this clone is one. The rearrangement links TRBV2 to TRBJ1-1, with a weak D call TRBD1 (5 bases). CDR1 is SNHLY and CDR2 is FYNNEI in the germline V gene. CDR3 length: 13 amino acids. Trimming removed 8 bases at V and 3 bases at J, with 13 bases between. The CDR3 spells CASCKGEDTEAFF. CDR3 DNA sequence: TGTGCCAGCTGTAAAGGGGAAGACACTGAAGCTTTCTTT. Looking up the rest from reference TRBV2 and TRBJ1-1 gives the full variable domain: EPEVTQTPSHQVTQMGQEVILRCVPISNHLYFYWYRQILGQKVEFLVSFYNNEISEKSEIFDDQFSVERPDGSNFTLKIRSTKLEDSAMYFCASCKGEDTEAFFGQGTRLTVV.

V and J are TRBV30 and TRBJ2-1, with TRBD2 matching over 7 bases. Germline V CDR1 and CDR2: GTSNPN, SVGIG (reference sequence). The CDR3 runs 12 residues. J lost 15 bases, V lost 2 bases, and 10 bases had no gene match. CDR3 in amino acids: CAWSPTSADRFF. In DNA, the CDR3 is TGTGCCTGGAGTCCTACTAGCGCCGATCGGTTCTTC.

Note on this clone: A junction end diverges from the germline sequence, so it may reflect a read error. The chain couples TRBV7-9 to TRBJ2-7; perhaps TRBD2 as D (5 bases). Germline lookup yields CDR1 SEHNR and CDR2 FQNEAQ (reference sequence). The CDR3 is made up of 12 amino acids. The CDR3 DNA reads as TGTGCCAGCAGCTTCCCCGGAGCGGCCTTAAGTTTC. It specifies CASSFPGAALSF.

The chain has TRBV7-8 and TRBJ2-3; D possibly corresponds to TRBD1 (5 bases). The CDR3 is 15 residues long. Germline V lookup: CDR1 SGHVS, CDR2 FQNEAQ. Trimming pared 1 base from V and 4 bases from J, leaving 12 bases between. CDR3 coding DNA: TGTGCCAGCAGCTTAGGGCAGGGTTGGGCAGATACGCAGTATTTT. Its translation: CASSLGQGWADTQYF.

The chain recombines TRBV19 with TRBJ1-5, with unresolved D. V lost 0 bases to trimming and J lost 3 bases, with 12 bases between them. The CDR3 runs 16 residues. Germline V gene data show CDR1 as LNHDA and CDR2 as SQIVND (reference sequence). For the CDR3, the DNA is TGTGCCAGTAGTATAGATGGTGACGGAGACAATCAGCCCCAGCATTTT. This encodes CASSIDGDGDNQPQHF.

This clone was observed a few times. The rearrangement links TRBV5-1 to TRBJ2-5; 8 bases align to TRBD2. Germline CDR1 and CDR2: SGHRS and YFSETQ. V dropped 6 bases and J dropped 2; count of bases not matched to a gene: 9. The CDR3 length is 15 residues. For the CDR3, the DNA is TGCGCCAGCACTTTTCGTGGCGGGAGGCAAGAGACCCAGTACTTC. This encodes CASTFRGGRQETQYF.

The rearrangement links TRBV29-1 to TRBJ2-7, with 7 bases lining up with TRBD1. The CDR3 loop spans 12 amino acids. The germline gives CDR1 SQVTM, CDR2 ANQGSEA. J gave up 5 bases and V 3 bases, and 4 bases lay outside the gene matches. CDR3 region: CSVDEGADEQYF. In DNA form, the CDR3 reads TGCAGCGTTGATGAGGGGGCCGACGAGCAGTACTTC.

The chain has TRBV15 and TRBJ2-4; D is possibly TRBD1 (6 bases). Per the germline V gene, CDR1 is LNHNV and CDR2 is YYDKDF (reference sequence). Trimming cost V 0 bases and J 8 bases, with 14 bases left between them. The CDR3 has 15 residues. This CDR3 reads CATSRERAGADIQYF. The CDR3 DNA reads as TGTGCCACCAGCAGAGAGAGGGCAGGGGCGGACATTCAGTACTTC.

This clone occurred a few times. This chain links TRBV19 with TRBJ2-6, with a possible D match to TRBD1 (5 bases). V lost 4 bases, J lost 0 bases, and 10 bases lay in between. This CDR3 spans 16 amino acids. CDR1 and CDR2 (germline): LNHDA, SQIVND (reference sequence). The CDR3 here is CASSSSGFSGANVLTF. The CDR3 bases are TGTGCCAGTAGTAGCTCAGGGTTCTCTGGGGCCAACGTCCTGACTTTC.

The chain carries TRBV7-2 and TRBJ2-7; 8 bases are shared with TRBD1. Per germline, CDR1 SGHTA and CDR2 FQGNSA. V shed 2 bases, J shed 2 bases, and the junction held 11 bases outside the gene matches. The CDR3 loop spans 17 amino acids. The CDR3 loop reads CASSLQSGTGLPYEQYF. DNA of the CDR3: TGTGCCAGCAGCTTACAGAGTGGGACAGGCTTACCCTACGAGCAGTACTTC.

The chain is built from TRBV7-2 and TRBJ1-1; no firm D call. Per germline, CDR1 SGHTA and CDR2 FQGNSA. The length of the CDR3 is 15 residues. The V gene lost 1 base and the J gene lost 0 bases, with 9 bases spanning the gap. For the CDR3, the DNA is TGTGCCAGCAGCTTAGGTGACACGATGAACACTGAAGCTTTCTTT. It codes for CASSLGDTMNTEAFF.

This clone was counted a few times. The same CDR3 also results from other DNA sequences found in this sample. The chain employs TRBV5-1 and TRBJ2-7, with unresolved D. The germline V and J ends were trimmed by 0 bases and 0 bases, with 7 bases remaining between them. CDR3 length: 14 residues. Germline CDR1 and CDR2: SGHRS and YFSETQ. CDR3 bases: TGCGCCAGCAGCTTGGATCCCGGCTCCTACGAGCAGTACTTC. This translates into CASSLDPGSYEQYF.

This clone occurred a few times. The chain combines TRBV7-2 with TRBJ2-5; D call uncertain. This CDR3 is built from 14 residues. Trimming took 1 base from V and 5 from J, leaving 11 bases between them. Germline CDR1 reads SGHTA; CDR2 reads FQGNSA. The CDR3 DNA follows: TGTGCCAGCAGCTTAGAGGCGTGGCAGGAGACCCAGTACTTC. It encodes CASSLEAWQETQYF.

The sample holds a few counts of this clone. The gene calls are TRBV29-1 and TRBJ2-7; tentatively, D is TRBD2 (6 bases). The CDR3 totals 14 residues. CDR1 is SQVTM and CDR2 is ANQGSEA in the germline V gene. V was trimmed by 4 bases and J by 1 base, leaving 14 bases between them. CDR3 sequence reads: CSVAGSRDSYEQYF. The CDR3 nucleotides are TGCAGCGTTGCCGGGAGTAGGGATTCCTACGAGCAGTACTTC.

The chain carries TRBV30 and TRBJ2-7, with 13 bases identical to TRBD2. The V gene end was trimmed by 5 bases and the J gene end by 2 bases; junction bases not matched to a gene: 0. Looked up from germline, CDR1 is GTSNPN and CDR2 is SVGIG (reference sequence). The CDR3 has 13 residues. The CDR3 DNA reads TGTGCCTGGGGACTAGCGGGAGCCTACGAGCAGTACTTC. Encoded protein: CAWGLAGAYEQYF.

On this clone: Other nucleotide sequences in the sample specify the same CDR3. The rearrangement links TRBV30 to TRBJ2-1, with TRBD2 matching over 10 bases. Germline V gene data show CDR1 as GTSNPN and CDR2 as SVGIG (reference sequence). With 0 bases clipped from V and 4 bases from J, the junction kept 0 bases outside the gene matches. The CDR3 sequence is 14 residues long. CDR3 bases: TGTGCCTGGAGTGTGACTAGCGGGTACAATGAGCAGTTCTTC. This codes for CAWSVTSGYNEQFF.

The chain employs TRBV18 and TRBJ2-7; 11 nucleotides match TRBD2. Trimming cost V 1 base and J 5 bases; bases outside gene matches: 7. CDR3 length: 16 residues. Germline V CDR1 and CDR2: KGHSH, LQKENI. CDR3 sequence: CASSPRGTSGRNEQYF. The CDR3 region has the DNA TGTGCCAGCTCACCACGTGGGACTAGCGGACGAAACGAGCAGTACTTC.

CDR3 sequence: CASSPPGLGNEQYF. CDR3 nucleotides: TGTGCCAGCAGCCCCCCAGGGTTAGGCAACGAGCAGTACTTC. This chain uses TRBV7-2 with TRBJ2-7, with a weak D call TRBD1 (5 bases). The germline V gene encodes CDR1 SGHTA and CDR2 FQGNSA. The ends were cut back, 5 bases at V and 5 bases at J, with 16 bases in the middle. This CDR3 has 14 residues.

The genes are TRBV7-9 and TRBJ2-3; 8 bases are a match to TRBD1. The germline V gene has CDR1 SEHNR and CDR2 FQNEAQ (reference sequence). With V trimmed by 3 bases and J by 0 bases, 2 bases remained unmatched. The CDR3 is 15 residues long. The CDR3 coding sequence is TGTGCCAGCAGCTTCGGACAGGGAAGCACAGATACGCAGTATTTT. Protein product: CASSFGQGSTDTQYF.

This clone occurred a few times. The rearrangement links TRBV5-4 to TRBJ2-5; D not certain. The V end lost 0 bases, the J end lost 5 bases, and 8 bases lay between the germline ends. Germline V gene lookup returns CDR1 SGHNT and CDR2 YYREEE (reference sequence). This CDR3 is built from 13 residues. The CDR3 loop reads CASSLAVKETQYF. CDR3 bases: TGTGCCAGCAGCTTGGCGGTTAAGGAGACCCAGTACTTC.